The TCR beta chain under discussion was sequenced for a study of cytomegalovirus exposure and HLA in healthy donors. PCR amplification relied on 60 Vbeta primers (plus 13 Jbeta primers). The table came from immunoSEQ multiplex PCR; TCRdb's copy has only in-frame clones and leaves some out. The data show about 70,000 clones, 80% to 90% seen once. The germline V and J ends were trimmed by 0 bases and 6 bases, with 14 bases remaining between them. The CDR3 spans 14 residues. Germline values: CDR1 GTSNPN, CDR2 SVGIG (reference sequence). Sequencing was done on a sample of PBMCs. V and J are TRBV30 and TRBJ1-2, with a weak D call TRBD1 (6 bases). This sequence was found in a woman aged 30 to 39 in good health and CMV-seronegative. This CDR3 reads CAWSVLSQGHGYTF. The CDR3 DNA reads TGTGCCTGGAGTGTACTCTCTCAGGGGCATGGCTACACCTTC.